The entry below gives a single T cell receptor beta chain sequence along with its context. Its antigen is unidentified. These data originate in a study of lymphopenia after photon versus proton radiotherapy. Study-wide results and caveats: Photon-treated patients lost naive T cells and TCR diversity; proton-treated stayed stable.

Clones were read by immunoSEQ multiplex PCR, and TCRdb kept only the in-frame ones, dropping some. The table has over 55,000 clones, approximately 87% seen once. Looked up from germline, CDR1 is MNHEY and CDR2 is SMNVEV (reference sequence). V shed 1 base, J shed 5 bases, and the junction held 4 bases outside the gene matches. This CDR3 comprises 14 residues. V usage is TRBV27 and J usage is TRBJ2-7; 8 bases are a match to TRBD1. The sample was peripheral blood, taken from a patient treated with proton-based radiotherapy. The TCR was taken from a man at least 80 years old with esophageal cancer. The CDR3 DNA is TGTGCCAGCAGTTTATGGGGACAGGATAACGAGCAGTACTTC. It is translated as CASSLWGQDNEQYF.